Below are 20 T cell receptor beta chains sequenced from a single sample in a study of blood T cells in healthy people across ages. A second PCR, run for about 7 to 11 cycles, used a sample-barcoded 5' primer plus a J-beta primer mix. Using its own MiXCR run on the 5' RACE reads, TCRdb lists one record per CDR3 protein. The table has about 1.8 million distinct CDR3 sequences, roughly 52% seen once; the top ten hold over 2%. Material: blood. The receptor source for this set is a woman between 35 and 50 years old in good health.

The chain combines TRBV6-2 or TRBV6-3 with TRBJ2-3; D possibly corresponds to TRBD2 (5 bases). Germline CDR1 is MNHEY and CDR2 is SVGEGT. This CDR3 contains 14 residues. V was trimmed by 5 bases and J by 4 bases, leaving 13 bases between them. The CDR3: CASSDASRSDTQYF. Here the CDR3 DNA reads TGTGCCAGCAGTGACGCTAGCAGATCAGATACGCAGTATTTT.

This clonotype was observed a handful of times. The V and J genes are TRBV12-3 or TRBV12-4 and TRBJ2-5, with a tentative D call TRBD1 (8 bases). This CDR3 has 14 residues. Trimming removed 6 bases at V and 2 bases at J, with 13 bases between. In DNA, the CDR3 is TGTGCCAGCAGGGACAGGGAGGGACAAGAGACCCAGTACTTC. This codes for CASRDREGQETQYF.

This clonotype was observed once. The rearrangement joins TRBV27 to TRBJ2-3; TRBD1 aligns across 10 bases. This CDR3 is built from 17 residues. J was trimmed by 4 bases and V by 3 bases; bases with no gene match: 10. Germline V gene data show CDR1 as MNHEY and CDR2 as SMNVEV (reference sequence). DNA of the CDR3: TGTGCCAGCAGTTTCTATTCTGGGACAGGGGAAGCAGATACGCAGTATTTT. It is translated as CASSFYSGTGEADTQYF.

This chain joins TRBV5-1 and TRBJ2-5; D may correspond to TRBD1 or TRBD2 (5 bases each). Germline V gives CDR1 SGHRS, CDR2 YFSETQ. Trimming took off 0 bases at V and 2 bases at J, with 14 bases between the two ends. CDR3 length equals 16 residues. The CDR3 DNA is TGCGCCAGCAGCTTGGGAGGGGAATTTGCTCAAGAGACCCAGTACTTC. Translation gives CASSLGGEFAQETQYF. Full variable domain (remainder filled in from reference TRBV5-1 and TRBJ2-5): KAGVTQTPRYLIKTRGQQVTLSCSPISGHRSVSWYQQTPGQGLQFLFEYFSETQRNKGNFPGRFSGRQFSNSRSEMNVSTLELGDSALYLCASSLGGEFAQETQYFGPGTRLLVL.

The genes are TRBV5-1 and TRBJ2-1, with 13 bases that match TRBD2. CDR1 is SGHRS, CDR2 YFSETQ, per germline. The V and J ends lost 4 bases and 3 bases, in that order; junction bases with no gene match: 4. There are 16 residues in the CDR3. CDR3 residues: CASSPGTSGVYNEQFF. For the CDR3, the DNA is TGCGCCAGCAGCCCGGGGACTAGCGGGGTCTACAATGAGCAGTTCTTC.

This clonotype was counted a few times. J is TRBJ1-4 and V is TRBV11-1; D not certain. With 4 bases removed from V and 7 bases from J, the gap between germline ends came to 19 bases. The CDR3 loop spans 16 amino acids. Germline values: CDR1 SGHAT, CDR2 FQDESV (reference sequence). CDR3 sequence: CASSSDGRDQSEKLFF. The CDR3 bases are TGTGCCAGCAGCTCCGACGGACGGGATCAAAGTGAAAAACTGTTTTTT.

This clonotype was seen a few times. One end of the junction does not line up with germline, which may come from a read error. The chain uses TRBV10-3 and TRBJ1-2; 8 bases line up with TRBD1. The CDR3 covers 14 residues. Germline assignment: CDR1 ENHRY and CDR2 SYGVKD. DNA for the CDR3: TGTGCCATCAGTGAGCAGGGGGCGGGCGGCGGCTACACTTTC. Protein sequence: CAISEQGAGGGYTF.

The genes are TRBV24-1 and TRBJ2-7; D may be TRBD1 (5 bases). The CDR3 consists of 14 residues. Trimming cost V 3 bases and J 5 bases, with 13 bases left between them. Per germline, CDR1 KGHDR and CDR2 SFDVKD. The CDR3 region has the DNA TGTGCCACCAGTGATCGACAGAACCGGGACGAGCAGTACTTC. Its protein is CATSDRQNRDEQYF.

The J gene is TRBJ2-6, the V gene TRBV25-1; unclear D gene. Germline assignment: CDR1 MGHDK and CDR2 SYGVNS. CDR3 length equals 17 residues. V lost 7 bases to trimming and J lost 8 bases, with 24 bases between them. This CDR3 reads CASTPAGGSRITNVLTF. In nucleotides, the CDR3 is TGTGCCAGCACCCCGGCCGGCGGTTCAAGGATAACCAACGTCCTGACTTTC.

The V and J genes are TRBV29-1 and TRBJ1-2, with D possibly being TRBD1 (5 bases). V shed 3 bases and J shed 7 bases, with 9 bases lying between them. Looked up from germline, CDR1 is SQVTM and CDR2 is ANQGSEA. The CDR3 spans 11 residues. In DNA form, the CDR3 reads TGCAGCGTTGATTCAGGGTCTGGCTACACCTTC. It is translated as CSVDSGSGYTF. The complete variable domain, with remaining parts taken from reference TRBV29-1 and TRBJ1-2, reads SAVISQKPSRDICQRGTSLTIQCQVDSQVTMMFWYRQQPGQSLTLIATANQGSEATYESGFVIDKFPISRPNLTFSTLTVSNMSPEDSSIYLCSVDSGSGYTFGSGTRLTVV.

The chain recombines TRBV11-2 with TRBJ1-4; 11 bases map to TRBD1. Germline CDR1 and CDR2: SGHAT and FQNNGV. The trim removed 4 bases at V and 4 bases at J, leaving 5 bases unmatched. The CDR3 runs to 16 residues. The CDR3 nucleotides are TGTGCCAGCAGCTCTCGGGACAGGGGGGATAATGAAAAACTGTTTTTT. It translates to CASSSRDRGDNEKLFF.

This clonotype turned up a few times. V and J are TRBV28 and TRBJ2-5; D is undetermined. CDR1 MDHEN and CDR2 SYDVKM come from the germline V gene. Trimming removed 5 bases from V and 2 bases from J, with 12 bases in between. This CDR3 has 14 residues. The DNA for the CDR3 is TGTGCCAGCAGTGAGAATGGAGAGCAAGAGACCCAGTACTTC. Amino acid sequence: CASSENGEQETQYF.

This clonotype was observed a few times. The CDR3 reads CASSPWSANVGEQFF. In DNA, the CDR3 is TGTGCCAGCAGCCCTTGGTCGGCGAACGTGGGTGAGCAGTTCTTC. The genes are TRBV7-2 and TRBJ2-1, with no clear D. Germline V gene data show CDR1 as SGHTA and CDR2 as FQGNSA. V dropped 5 bases and J dropped 9 bases, with 20 bases sitting between them. This CDR3 is built from 15 residues.

This chain connects TRBV7-2 to TRBJ2-5; tentatively, D is TRBD1 (5 bases). Trimming took off 2 bases at V and 2 bases at J, with 9 bases between the two ends. Germline loops: CDR1 SGHTA, CDR2 FQGNSA. The CDR3 runs to 14 residues. The CDR3 bases are TGTGCCAGCAGCTTATGGGGCAGGCAAGAGACCCAGTACTTC. Protein product: CASSLWGRQETQYF.

The rearrangement joins TRBV20-1 to TRBJ2-1; TRBD2 matches at 8 bases. CDR3 size: 14 residues. CDR1 and CDR2 (germline): DFQATT, SNEGSKA (reference sequence). The V gene end was trimmed by 4 bases and the J gene end by 6 bases; junction bases not matched to a gene: 8. This CDR3 reads CSATVSGGTNEQFF. CDR3 in DNA: TGCAGTGCTACTGTCAGCGGGGGCACCAATGAGCAGTTCTTC.

This clonotype turned up a few times. V and J are TRBV20-1 and TRBJ2-5, with 11 bases identical to TRBD2. V lost 3 bases to trimming and J lost 4 bases; unmatched junction nucleotides: 4. Per germline, CDR1 DFQATT and CDR2 SNEGSKA (reference sequence). The CDR3 has 14 residues. In nucleotides, the CDR3 is TGCAGTGCTAGCTTAGCGGGGGGGCCAGAGACCCAGTACTTC. As protein: CSASLAGGPETQYF.

This clonotype was seen only a few times. This chain links TRBV7-2 with TRBJ1-6; D not certain. Germline CDR1 reads SGHTA; CDR2 reads FQGNSA. The CDR3 length is 15 residues. Deletions cut 0 bases from V and 14 bases from J, with 17 bases between. The CDR3 DNA is TGTGCCAGCAGCTTAGCGAATGGAGGCTCCGGGGCCCTCCACTTT. It encodes CASSLANGGSGALHF.

The rearrangement uses TRBV6-5 and TRBJ2-3, with 13 bases identical to TRBD2. Germline values: CDR1 MNHEY, CDR2 SVGAGI. J gave up 2 bases and V 0 bases, and 2 bases lay outside the gene matches. The CDR3 extends over 17 amino acids. DNA of the CDR3: TGTGCCAGCAGTTACTCGGGACTAGCGGGGAACACAGATACGCAGTATTTT. It encodes CASSYSGLAGNTDTQYF.

Comment on this clonotype: One end of the junction does not line up with germline, which may come from a read error. J is TRBJ2-4 and V is TRBV7-6; 8 bases are a match to TRBD2. Matching the DNA end better, TRBJ2-7 makes the J call doubtful. Germline V lookup: CDR1 SGHVS, CDR2 FNYEAQ. The CDR3 covers 18 residues. The CDR3 sequence: CVSSRSGRGGGYSYEQYF. The DNA of the CDR3 is TGTGTCAGCAGCCGCAGTGGGCGCGGCGGGGGGTACTCATACGAGCAGTACTTC.

This clonotype has a handful of counts. The chain joins TRBV6-1 to TRBJ1-2; D uncertain. The CDR3 extends over 16 amino acids. Trimming stripped 8 bases from V and 0 bases from J, with 19 bases between. Germline V gene lookup returns CDR1 MNHNS and CDR2 SASEGT. The CDR3 loop reads CASRVSPEVSNYGYTF. The CDR3 coding sequence is TGTGCCAGCCGGGTGTCCCCGGAGGTTTCTAACTATGGCTACACCTTC.